This is a list of T cell receptor beta chains from one sample in a study of T cell responses to AZD1222 COVID-19 vaccine. Produced via immunoSEQ multiplex PCR; TCRdb's table is partial and in-frame only. The data contain approximately 110,000 clones, around 87% of them singletons. The sample in question was peripheral blood, obtained 28 days after the second AZD1222 dose. The receptors here all came from an adult who received the AZD1222 COVID-19 vaccine. CDR3s include the opening cysteine and the closing phenylalanine or tryptophan. A D gene is named only where the DNA matches it firmly. Size is omitted from some rows. Given values are once, few, many or a class for expanded clones.

abundance: -; d_gene: TRBD2; v_gene: TRBV15; j_gene: TRBJ2-1; CDR3nt: TGTGCCACCAGCAGGGGACTAGCGGGAGTCGATGAGCAGTTCTTC; CDR3aa: CATSRGLAGVDEQFF
abundance: -; d_gene: TRBD1; v_gene: TRBV4-1; j_gene: TRBJ1-5; CDR3nt: TGCGCCAGCAGCCAAACAGGGGGCCCTCACCAGCCCCAGCATTTT; CDR3aa: CASSQTGGPHQPQHF
abundance: -; d_gene: -; v_gene: TRBV18; j_gene: TRBJ1-2; CDR3nt: TGTGCCAGCTCACCCCTCTCCGAAACTAGAGGCTACACCTTC; CDR3aa: CASSPLSETRGYTF
abundance: -; d_gene: -; v_gene: TRBV6-5; j_gene: TRBJ1-1; CDR3nt: TGTGCCAGCAGTTATGACAGAAACACTGAAGCTTTCTTT; CDR3aa: CASSYDRNTEAFF
abundance: once; d_gene: TRBD2; v_gene: TRBV11-3; j_gene: TRBJ2-1; CDR3nt: TGTGCCAGCAGCTTAGGCGGTAGCGGGGGGAAAAACAATGAGCAGTTCTTC; CDR3aa: CASSLGGSGGKNNEQFF
abundance: -; d_gene: TRBD1; v_gene: TRBV7-7; j_gene: TRBJ2-2; CDR3nt: TGTGCCAGCAGCTATGGGACAGGGAGGACCGGGGAGCTGTTTTTT; CDR3aa: CASSYGTGRTGELFF
abundance: -; d_gene: -; v_gene: TRBV7-3; j_gene: TRBJ2-3; CDR3nt: TGTGCCAGCAGCGGCCGGGACTGGGGGGATACGCAGTATTTT; CDR3aa: CASSGRDWGDTQYF
abundance: once; d_gene: -; v_gene: TRBV27; j_gene: TRBJ1-5; CDR3nt: TGTGCCAGCAGTTTTACCGGGATCCACCAGGGCAATCAGCCCCAGCATTTT; CDR3aa: CASSFTGIHQGNQPQHF
abundance: -; d_gene: TRBD2; v_gene: TRBV19; j_gene: TRBJ2-1; CDR3nt: TGTGCCAGTAGTACAACTAGCGGGGGGGCCTCGGGAGAGCAGTTCTTC; CDR3aa: CASSTTSGGASGEQFF
abundance: once; d_gene: TRBD2; v_gene: TRBV18; j_gene: TRBJ2-5; CDR3nt: TGTGCCAGCTCACCCACGCGGGGGGGTCAAGAGACCCAGTACTTC; CDR3aa: CASSPTRGGQETQYF
abundance: -; d_gene: -; v_gene: TRBV29-1; j_gene: TRBJ2-7; CDR3nt: TGCAGCGTTGCCAGAAACAGGTTACCCTACGAGCAGTACTTC; CDR3aa: CSVARNRLPYEQYF
abundance: few; d_gene: TRBD1; v_gene: TRBV9; j_gene: TRBJ1-1; CDR3nt: TGTGCCAGCAGCGGGACAGGGGTCACTGAAGCTTTCTTT; CDR3aa: CASSGTGVTEAFF
abundance: -; d_gene: TRBD2; v_gene: TRBV19; j_gene: TRBJ2-7; CDR3nt: TGTGCCAGTAGACGATCCACTAGCGGGGAATACGAGCAGTACTTC; CDR3aa: CASRRSTSGEYEQYF
abundance: -; d_gene: TRBD2; v_gene: TRBV9; j_gene: TRBJ2-7; CDR3nt: TGTGCCAGCAGCCCTGGGACTAGCGGATCCTACGAGCAGTACTTC; CDR3aa: CASSPGTSGSYEQYF
abundance: -; d_gene: -; v_gene: TRBV2; j_gene: TRBJ1-2; CDR3nt: TGTGCCAGCAGATTACGGACAGTTTATGGCTACACCTTC; CDR3aa: CASRLRTVYGYTF
abundance: -; d_gene: -; v_gene: TRBV2; j_gene: TRBJ1-4; CDR3nt: TGTGCCAGCAGTGAAGGAGGCGAAAAACTGTTTTTT; CDR3aa: CASSEGGEKLFF
abundance: -; d_gene: -; v_gene: TRBV4-3; j_gene: TRBJ2-1; CDR3nt: TGCGCCAGCAGCCAAGCTGAGGGCTTTAGTAATGAGCAGTTCTTC; CDR3aa: CASSQAEGFSNEQFF
abundance: -; d_gene: TRBD1; v_gene: TRBV29-1; j_gene: TRBJ1-5; CDR3nt: TGCAGCGCGGCCGGGACAGGGGGAGGCCAATATAATCAGCCCCAGCATTTT; CDR3aa: CSAAGTGGGQYNQPQHF
abundance: -; d_gene: TRBD2; v_gene: TRBV27; j_gene: TRBJ2-1; CDR3nt: TGTGCCAGCAGTTTATCGGGACTAAACTACAATGAGCAGTTCTTC; CDR3aa: CASSLSGLNYNEQFF
abundance: -; d_gene: TRBD1; v_gene: TRBV7-9; j_gene: TRBJ1-2; CDR3nt: TGTGCCAGCAGCTCGACAGGGGTGGATGGCTACACCTTC; CDR3aa: CASSSTGVDGYTF
abundance: few; d_gene: -; v_gene: TRBV6-1; j_gene: TRBJ1-3; CDR3nt: TGTGCCAGCAGTGAGGAGGAGCCCTCTGGAAACACCATATATTTT; CDR3aa: CASSEEEPSGNTIYF
abundance: -; d_gene: TRBD1; v_gene: TRBV6-6; j_gene: TRBJ1-1; CDR3nt: TGTGCCAGCAGTTACGGGACAGCTCAATTAGAAGCTTTCTTT; CDR3aa: CASSYGTAQLEAFF